This paragraph covers one TCR beta chain sequence. Time point defined: week 3, after first cycle of checkpoint inhibitor. One draw preceded checkpoint blockade; another followed its first cycle at week 3. At 12 weeks after first infusion, RECIST 1.1 defined response for most patients. This sample is part of a study of blood T cell dynamics during melanoma immunotherapy. DNA loading was fixed at around 0.35 ug for all bulk PBMC samples. Generated by immunoSEQ multiplex PCR, the TCRdb table keeps only in-frame clones and is missing some. The table shows roughly 12,000 clones, with 70% to 90% occurring only once. V was pared by 6 bases and J by 7 bases, with 13 bases between. Germline values: CDR1 MNHEY, CDR2 SVGAGI. The CDR3 loop spans 13 amino acids.

The chain is built from TRBV6-5 and TRBJ1-5; D is uncertain. The sequence came from a human donor with melanoma. This specimen consisted of blood, obtained from a patient treated with checkpoint blockade. As DNA, the CDR3 is TGTGCCAGCAGCAAGCGAGGGATGCAGCCCCAGCATTTT. Amino acids: CASSKRGMQPQHF.